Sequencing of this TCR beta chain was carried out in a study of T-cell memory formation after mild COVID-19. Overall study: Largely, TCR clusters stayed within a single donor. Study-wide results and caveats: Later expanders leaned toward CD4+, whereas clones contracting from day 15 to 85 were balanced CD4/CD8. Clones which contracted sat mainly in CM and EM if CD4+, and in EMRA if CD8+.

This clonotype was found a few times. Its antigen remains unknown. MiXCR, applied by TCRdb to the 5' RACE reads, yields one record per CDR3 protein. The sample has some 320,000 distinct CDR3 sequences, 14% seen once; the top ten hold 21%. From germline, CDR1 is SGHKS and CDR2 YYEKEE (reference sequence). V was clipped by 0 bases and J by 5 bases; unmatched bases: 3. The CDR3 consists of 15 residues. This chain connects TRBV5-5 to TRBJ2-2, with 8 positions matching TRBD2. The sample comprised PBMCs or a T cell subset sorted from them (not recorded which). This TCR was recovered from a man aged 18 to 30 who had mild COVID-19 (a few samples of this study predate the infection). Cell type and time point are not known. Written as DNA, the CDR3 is TGTGCCAGCAGCTTGGGAGCGGGGGAGACCGGGGAGCTGTTTTTT. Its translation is CASSLGAGETGELFF.